These 14 T cell receptor beta chains were sequenced from one sample in a study of CD4 T cells in relation to SARS-CoV-2 and coronaviruses. Before the COVID-19 pandemic, during about 2010-2018, CD4+ T cells were taken from unexposed donors. After about 11 days of culture, CD4+ T cells were isolated. For these receptors, no antigen is known. Profiling relied on immunoSEQ multiplex PCR, and the TCRdb table lists in-frame clones only, not all of them. The sample yields some 23,000 clones, 76% seen once. The sample was CD4+ T cells from PBMCs, cultured in vitro. The receptor source for this set is a human donor in good health.

This clone was recorded once. The chain employs TRBV30 and TRBJ2-3; D unresolved. Germline V lookup: CDR1 GTSNPN, CDR2 SVGIG (reference sequence). The CDR3 runs 15 residues. V was clipped by 4 bases and J by 0 bases, with 14 bases between them. CDR3 in amino acids: CAWKTGVSSTDTQYF. Here the CDR3 DNA reads TGTGCCTGGAAGACTGGTGTTTCAAGCACAGATACGCAGTATTTT.

This sequence joins TRBV18 and TRBJ1-1; perhaps TRBD1 as D (6 bases). The length of the CDR3 is 15 residues. The germline V gene encodes CDR1 KGHSH and CDR2 LQKENI. Trimming left V 3 bases short and J 1 base short, with 12 bases between. The CDR3 is CASSPPGQTNTEAFF. CDR3 nucleotide sequence: TGTGCCAGCTCACCCCCGGGACAAACGAACACTGAAGCTTTCTTT.

This clone was detected a few times. The V gene is TRBV7-9, the J gene TRBJ2-3; D perhaps matches TRBD1 (6 bases). CDR3 size: 18 residues. Germline CDR1 reads SEHNR; CDR2 reads FQNEAQ (reference sequence). The V and J ends lost 6 bases and 5 bases respectively, with 27 bases between them. CDR3 coding DNA: TGTGCCAGCAGGTCTAAATCGGCATTAGGGGGTCGAGAAGATACGCAGTATTTT. It specifies CASRSKSALGGREDTQYF.

The chain recombines TRBV14 with TRBJ2-6; a possible D gene is TRBD1 (5 bases). V lost 1 base, J lost 0 bases, and 13 bases lay in between. CDR1 and CDR2 from the germline V gene are SGHDN and FVKESK. The CDR3 is 18 residues long. CDR3 nucleotides: TGTGCCAGCAGCCAAGGGGCAGGGTCAATCTCTGGGGCCAACGTCCTGACTTTC. Residues: CASSQGAGSISGANVLTF. Using reference TRBV14 and TRBJ2-6 for the parts outside the CDR3, the full variable domain is EAGVTQFPSHSVIEKGQTVTLRCDPISGHDNLYWYRRVMGKEIKFLLHFVKESKQDESGMPNNRFLAERTGGTYSTLKVQPAELEDSGVYFCASSQGAGSISGANVLTFGAGSRLTVL.

The V gene is TRBV18, the J gene TRBJ2-2, with D possibly TRBD2 on 5 matching bases. The CDR3 contains 17 residues. The germline V gene has CDR1 KGHSH and CDR2 LQKENI. Trimming left V 1 base short and J 3 bases short, with 15 bases between. The CDR3 DNA reads TGTGCCAGCTCACCACTTTATACGGGGATGGACACCGGGGAGCTGTTTTTT. Translated: CASSPLYTGMDTGELFF.

The chain carries TRBV18 and TRBJ1-2, with D unresolved. Trimming pared 3 bases from V and 2 bases from J, leaving 7 bases between. Germline loops: CDR1 KGHSH, CDR2 LQKENI. The CDR3 length is 13 residues. The CDR3: CASSPEQNYGYTF. CDR3 coding DNA: TGTGCCAGCTCACCGGAACAGAACTATGGCTACACCTTC.

The chain employs TRBV5-1 and TRBJ2-5; 8 bases are shared with TRBD1. The germline V gene has CDR1 SGHRS and CDR2 YFSETQ. The length of the CDR3 is 14 residues. With 2 bases clipped from V and 1 base from J, the junction kept 1 base outside the gene matches. As DNA, the CDR3 is TGCGCCAGCAGCTTAGGACAGGGCCAAGAGACCCAGTACTTC. It specifies CASSLGQGQETQYF.

This clone has a handful of counts. The rearrangement links TRBV19 to TRBJ2-1; 9 bases are shared with TRBD1. This CDR3 contains 15 residues. The V segment lost 4 bases and the J segment 7 bases; nucleotides outside the gene matches: 8. Germline CDR1 and CDR2: LNHDA and SQIVND (reference sequence). DNA for the CDR3: TGTGCCAGTAGTACTACCGGGACAGGGTGGAATGAGCAGTTCTTC. Its translation: CASSTTGTGWNEQFF.

In the case of this clone: The identical CDR3 is also encoded by other nucleotide sequences in the sample. CDR3: CASSSTGRYEQYF. In nucleotides, the CDR3 is TGTGCCAGCAGCTCGACAGGACGCTACGAGCAGTACTTC. This chain links TRBV5-6 with TRBJ2-7, with D maybe TRBD1 (6 bases). The germline CDR1 and CDR2 sequences are SGHDT and YYEEEE. Trimming cost V 3 bases and J 3 bases, with 10 bases left between them. The length of the CDR3 is 13 residues.

The gene calls are TRBV11-3 and TRBJ2-5, with D perhaps matching TRBD2 (6 bases). V gave up 4 bases and J gave up 1 base, with 10 bases separating them. Germline CDR1 SGHNT, CDR2 YENEEA. The CDR3 loop spans 14 amino acids. CDR3 region: CASSSRSGQETQYF. The CDR3 DNA follows: TGTGCCAGCAGCTCCCGTAGCGGCCAAGAGACCCAGTACTTC.

The V gene is TRBV19, the J gene TRBJ2-5; D might be TRBD2 (5 bases). The CDR3 is 14 amino acids. V lost 1 base and J 8 bases, leaving 14 bases between the germline ends. The germline gives CDR1 LNHDA, CDR2 SQIVND (reference sequence). The CDR3 coding sequence is TGTGCCAGTAGTATAGTAGCGTCTGATTCTACCCAGTACTTC. Protein: CASSIVASDSTQYF.

V and J are TRBV3-1 (or the pseudogene TRBV3-2) and TRBJ1-5; tentative D call: TRBD1 (5 bases). V lost 1 base and J lost 0, with 7 bases in between. The CDR3 runs 15 residues. The germline gives CDR1 LGHDT, CDR2 YNNKEL (reference sequence). The CDR3 nucleotides are TGTGCCAGCAGCCAAGGAGGGGCTAGCAATCAGCCCCAGCATTTT. Its translation is CASSQGGASNQPQHF.

In this sample, this clone turned up a few times. The chain couples TRBV6-5 to TRBJ1-5; D not resolved. Per the germline V gene, CDR1 is MNHEY and CDR2 is SVGAGI. The CDR3 totals 13 residues. The V and J ends lost 9 bases and 7 bases respectively, with 16 bases between them. DNA of the CDR3: TGTGCCAGTTCATTTTTCGGTGGGCAGCCCCAGCATTTT. It codes for CASSFFGGQPQHF.

The CDR3 protein is CACCTLWQQYF. DNA of the CDR3: TGTGCCTGCTGCACCCTGTGGCAGCAGTACTTC. V gene TRBV5-6 combines with J gene TRBJ2-7; D call uncertain. In germline, CDR1 is SGHDT, CDR2 YYEEEE. The V and J ends lost 10 bases and 8 bases respectively, with 16 bases between them. This CDR3 region has 11 residues.